These T cell receptor beta chains were read from a single sample in a study of blood T cell repertoires in COVID-19. Assay: immunoSEQ multiplex PCR; the TCRdb copy retains only in-frame clones and omits some. The data contain approximately 150,000 clones, about 92% of them seen just once; the ten biggest clones take up about 18%. Sequencing input: peripheral blood. These receptors were collected from a man in his fifties or sixties with active or convalescent COVID-19. The CDR3 runs from the conserved cysteine through the conserved F or W. The order of the fields is V gene, D gene, clone size, J gene, CDR3 protein, CDR3 DNA. A D gene is named only where the DNA matches it firmly. Only some rows state a clone size, as once, few, many or a class for expanded clones.

>TRBV10-2|TRBD1|NA|TRBJ2-7
CASRQTGQTYEQYF
TGCGCCAGCAGGCAAACGGGACAGACCTACGAGCAGTACTTC
>TRBV6-5|NA|NA|TRBJ1-3
CASGRESSGNTIYF
TGTGCCAGCGGACGGGAATCCTCTGGAAACACCATATATTTT
>TRBV7-2|NA|NA|TRBJ1-2
CASSREGANYGYTF
TGTGCCAGCAGCAGGGAGGGAGCTAACTATGGCTACACCTTC
>TRBV5-1|NA|NA|TRBJ2-7
CASSSQGTGEQYF
TGCGCCAGCAGCTCCCAGGGTACAGGAGAGCAGTACTTC
>TRBV5-4|NA|NA|TRBJ2-1
CASSLVGGRNEQFF
TGTGCCAGCAGCTTGGTCGGGGGAAGGAATGAGCAGTTCTTC
>TRBV5-8|NA|few|TRBJ2-2
CASSRDFSTGELFF
TGTGCCAGCAGCCGGGACTTCTCCACCGGGGAGCTGTTTTTT
>TRBV15|TRBD1|NA|TRBJ1-1
CATSRTGDGTEAFF
TGTGCCACCAGCAGGACAGGGGACGGGACTGAAGCTTTCTTT
>TRBV5-1|TRBD2|NA|TRBJ2-7
CASSSGLAGGIYEQYF
TGCGCCAGCAGCTCGGGACTAGCGGGAGGGATCTACGAGCAGTACTTC
>TRBV12-3/TRBV12-4|NA|NA|TRBJ1-2
CASNFGGYGYTF
TGTGCCAGCAACTTTGGGGGGTATGGCTACACCTTC
>TRBV6-5|NA|NA|TRBJ1-1
CASSRVGQNTEAFF
TGTGCCAGCAGTCGAGTTGGGCAGAACACTGAAGCTTTCTTT
>TRBV29-1|TRBD1|NA|TRBJ1-2
CSVGFPGTGGGYTF
TGCAGCGTTGGGTTTCCCGGGACAGGGGGAGGCTACACCTTC
>TRBV10-1|TRBD2|NA|TRBJ2-3
CASSESLGGSADTQYF
TGCGCCAGCAGTGAGTCGTTGGGGGGGAGTGCAGATACGCAGTATTTT
>TRBV6-4|NA|NA|TRBJ2-2
CASSDYPGLNTGELFF
TGTGCCAGCAGTGACTACCCGGGACTTAACACCGGGGAGCTGTTTTTT
>TRBV19|TRBD1|NA|TRBJ2-3
CASSSGQDLTDTQYF
TGTGCCAGTAGTTCGGGACAGGATCTCACAGATACGCAGTATTTT
>TRBV29-1|NA|NA|TRBJ1-2
CSVLQQGDSSYTF
TGCAGCGTCTTGCAACAGGGTGATAGTAGCTACACCTTC
>TRBV29-1|NA|NA|TRBJ1-1
CSVQMGGRNTEAFF
TGCAGCGTCCAAATGGGGGGAAGGAACACTGAAGCTTTCTTT
>TRBV7-2|NA|NA|TRBJ1-5
CASSLTRVSQPQHF
TGTGCCAGCAGCTTAACCAGGGTTAGTCAGCCCCAGCATTTT
>TRBV27|NA|NA|TRBJ2-1
CASSLSAGYYNEQFF
TGTGCCAGCAGTTTATCGGCGGGCTACTACAATGAGCAGTTCTTC
>TRBV25-1|TRBD1|NA|TRBJ2-3
CASSGWTGSTDTQYF
TGTGCCAGCAGTGGGTGGACAGGATCCACAGATACGCAGTATTTT
>TRBV7-2|NA|NA|TRBJ2-5
CASSVQETQYF
TGTGCCAGCAGCGTACAAGAGACCCAGTACTTC
>TRBV5-5|NA|once|TRBJ2-5
CASSLRSLGGKTTGTQYF
TGTGCCAGCAGCTTGAGGTCGCTCGGGGGTAAAACCACGGGGACCCAGTACTTC
>TRBV5-1|TRBD1|NA|TRBJ1-3
CASSLPGQAGNTIYF
TGCGCCAGCAGCCTGCCGGGACAGGCTGGAAACACCATATATTTT
>TRBV28|NA|NA|TRBJ1-4
CASSSPRGPNEKLFF
TGTGCCAGCAGTTCGCCCAGGGGCCCTAATGAAAAACTGTTTTTT
>TRBV6-5|TRBD1|NA|TRBJ1-6
CASRDDRDNSPLHF
TGTGCCAGCAGAGACGACAGGGATAATTCACCCCTCCACTTT
>TRBV7-2|TRBD1|NA|TRBJ1-1
CASSLGRDRGRNTEAFF
TGTGCCAGCAGCCTCGGCCGGGACAGGGGGCGGAACACTGAAGCTTTCTTT
>TRBV12-5|NA|once|TRBJ2-3
CASEGIGALNTSTDTQYF
TGTGCTAGTGAAGGTATAGGGGCCCTTAACACTAGCACAGATACGCAGTATTTT
>TRBV19|NA|NA|TRBJ1-1
CASSIQVNTEAFF
TGTGCCAGTAGTATACAGGTGAACACTGAAGCTTTCTTT
>TRBV29-1|TRBD1|once|TRBJ1-4
CSAQGQLNEKLFF
TGCAGCGCTCAGGGACAGCTAAATGAAAAACTGTTTTTT
>TRBV2|NA|NA|TRBJ1-1
CASSAGRGTEAFF
TGTGCCAGCAGTGCCGGAAGGGGGACTGAAGCTTTCTTT
>TRBV29-1|NA|NA|TRBJ2-7
CSVDFRGTGSCGEQYF
TGCAGCGTTGATTTTCGGGGAACAGGGTCTTGTGGCGAGCAGTACTTC
>TRBV13|TRBD1|NA|TRBJ2-7
CASSSQGQGSYEQYF
TGTGCCAGCAGCAGTCAGGGACAGGGGTCCTACGAGCAGTACTTC
>TRBV24-1|NA|NA|TRBJ1-5
CATSDSRDSSSPQHF
TGTGCCACCAGTGATTCTCGGGACTCCTCATCGCCCCAGCATTTT
>TRBV2|TRBD2|NA|TRBJ2-5
CASRGASGSSSMETQYF
TGTGCCAGCAGGGGAGCTAGCGGGAGTTCTAGTATGGAGACCCAGTACTTC
>TRBV5-1|TRBD2|NA|TRBJ2-7
CASSLVLAGGGEQYF
TGCGCCAGCAGCTTGGTACTAGCGGGAGGTGGGGAGCAGTACTTC
>TRBV19|TRBD1|NA|TRBJ1-5
CASSITGQGQPQHF
TGTGCCAGTAGTATCACGGGACAGGGTCAGCCCCAGCATTTT
>TRBV6-5|NA|NA|TRBJ1-5
CASSLGIPATDQPQHF
TGTGCCAGCAGTTTGGGCATTCCGGCAACGGATCAGCCCCAGCATTTT
>TRBV7-2|NA|NA|TRBJ2-1
CASSNKNEQFF
TGTGCCAGCAGCAACAAGAATGAGCAGTTCTTC
>TRBV19|NA|NA|TRBJ1-1
CASSILMNTEAFF
TGTGCCAGTAGTATCCTTATGAACACTGAAGCTTTCTTT
>TRBV11-2|TRBD1|NA|TRBJ1-5
CASSLGVGTGDQPQHF
TGTGCCAGCAGCTTAGGAGTAGGGACAGGTGATCAGCCCCAGCATTTT
>TRBV5-1|TRBD1|NA|TRBJ2-3
CASSTPEDRGNTDTQYF
TGCGCCAGCTCGACCCCGGAGGACAGGGGAAACACAGATACGCAGTATTTT
>TRBV6-5|TRBD1|NA|TRBJ2-7
CASTQDRGGYEQYF
TGTGCCAGCACCCAGGACAGGGGGGGCTACGAGCAGTACTTC
>TRBV18|NA|NA|TRBJ1-5
CASSPEADLNQPQHF
TGTGCCAGCTCACCTGAGGCGGATCTCAATCAGCCCCAGCATTTT
>TRBV5-1|TRBD1|NA|TRBJ1-2
CASSSADRGGGGYTF
TGCGCCAGCAGCTCAGCCGACAGGGGAGGAGGTGGCTACACCTTC
>TRBV18|NA|NA|TRBJ1-1
CASSGFETRMNTEAFF
TGTGCCAGCTCAGGTTTCGAAACACGCATGAACACTGAAGCTTTCTTT
>TRBV6-1|TRBD1|NA|TRBJ1-1
CASSERGQGNTEAFF
TGTGCCAGCAGTGAAAGGGGACAGGGGAACACTGAAGCTTTCTTT
>TRBV7-2|TRBD1|NA|TRBJ1-1
CASSPNRGRSTEAFF
TGTGCCAGCAGCCCTAACAGGGGGCGAAGCACTGAAGCTTTCTTT
>TRBV6-5|TRBD1|NA|TRBJ2-7
CASSPGQGISYEQYF
TGTGCCAGCAGCCCGGGACAGGGCATCTCCTACGAGCAGTACTTC
>TRBV5-5|TRBD1|NA|TRBJ1-4
CASSLDWQGAATNEKLFF
TGTGCCAGCAGCTTGGATTGGCAGGGGGCAGCAACTAATGAAAAACTGTTTTTT
>TRBV7-2|TRBD1|NA|TRBJ1-1
CASSPFGTGNTEAFF
TGTGCCAGCAGCCCCTTTGGGACAGGGAACACTGAAGCTTTCTTT
>TRBV5-4|TRBD2|NA|TRBJ2-2
CASSTGLAGGTGELFF
TGTGCCAGCAGCACGGGACTAGCGGGAGGTACCGGGGAGCTGTTTTTT
>TRBV2|NA|NA|TRBJ2-5
CASRLGGRKETQYF
TGTGCCAGCAGGCTAGGAGGGAGGAAAGAGACCCAGTACTTC
>TRBV11-2|NA|NA|TRBJ2-7
CASSPQAGQAYEQYF
TGTGCCAGCAGCCCCCAGGCTGGACAAGCCTACGAGCAGTACTTC
>TRBV5-1|NA|NA|TRBJ1-5
CASSLDGRMGGQPQHF
TGCGCCAGCAGCTTGGATGGCAGGATGGGTGGGCAGCCCCAGCATTTT
>TRBV7-9|TRBD1|NA|TRBJ2-1
CASSWTGHSYNEQFF
TGTGCCAGCAGCTGGACAGGGCACTCCTACAATGAGCAGTTCTTC
>TRBV6-5|NA|NA|TRBJ1-1
CATSGEGGTEAFF
TGTGCCACGTCAGGGGAGGGGGGGACTGAAGCTTTCTTT